The sequence of this T cell receptor (beta chain) was determined in a study of shared clonotypes between healthy human individuals (TCRdb year 2020). With regard to the full study: The cohort comprised two women and a few men aged 18 to 49 years. Libraries were prepared and TCR repertoires were sequenced by different laboratories using diverse techniques, in order to increase sequencing depth and limit assay-specific biases. Leukapheresis yielded between about 0.9 and 9.5 billion PBMCs per donor. To estimate repertoire size and how much clonotypes are shared between individuals, the study performed deep sequencing of blood TCR repertoires from 4 to 6 healthy adults. Here is what the overall study found, with its caveats: Because the study included a small number of donors, the genetic and exposure-history diversity represented was limited. Sampling was restricted to blood, and TCR repertoires in tissues likely differ from the TCR repertoires found in blood. Based on pairwise subsampling, the degree of clonotype sharing among donors was expected to be affected by sequencing depth.

With regard to this clone: It has no known antigen specificity. No qualities accompany the bases; no much larger clone lies one base away.

Donors were healthy HIV-negative adults with no recently reported acute infections or vaccinations. Every donor was a Caucasian adult residing in Nashville, Tennessee, USA. For unsorted samples, 90 million or so PBMCs were counted and genomic DNA was extracted with the QIAamp DNA Blood Mini kit. After blood collection by leukapheresis, PBMCs were isolated using Ficoll-Histopaque density gradient centrifugation and then cryopreserved in the vapor phase of liquid nitrogen. Using the deep immunoSEQ assay, multiplex PCR amplified TCR CDR3 regions from genomic DNA. Extracted genomic DNA from each cell subset was distributed evenly across all wells of several immunoSEQ 96-well plates, and each plate was treated as a replicate. For unsorted PBMC, around 0.3 ug genomic DNA, equal to about 29,000 T cell genomes, was loaded into each replicate PCR. Ten immunoSEQ deep assay plates were used to sequence the unsorted PBMC genomic DNA. The purified libraries were quantified using a Qubit 3.0 fluorometer, sized with a Bioanalyzer 2100, and then quantified again using the KAPA Library Quantification kit. A separate single-read 150-cycle Illumina NextSeq 550 flow cell was used to sequence each immunoSEQ 96-well plate. On the study's bioinformatics: Because the immunoSEQ output held only junctional sequences and lacked quality scores, the filtering could not match the filtering applied to full-length reads. Sequences were annotated with PyIR, a Python wrapper for IgBLAST v1.9, using IMGT germline references to assign V/J genes and CDR3. Reads with weak V/J assignments (E-value above 1e-6), missing CDR3, stop codons, out-of-frame junctions, or ambiguous translated residues were removed. V3J clonotypes were defined as sequences sharing the same inferred V gene, J gene, and CDR3 amino acid sequence. The percentage overlap between two repertoires was calculated by dividing the number of shared unique clonotypes by the size of the smaller repertoire. Three approaches were used to assess repertoire richness: RTK rarefaction, the Chao1 estimator, and Recon v2.1 estimates of unobserved clonotypes. The immuneACCESS repertoire file appears here via TCRdb, limited to in-frame rearrangements. These files lack a portion of the clones; in checked studies, under half of the deficit traces to unresolved V genes, and the cause of the others is not known. V and J calls and clone size are copied from that table; D and trimming were computed from the DNA. The sample has about 490,000 clones on record, over 75% of them singletons. The top ten hold roughly 13% of the sample.

The germline V end is reduced by 3 bases and the J end by 4 bases; junction bases left unmatched: 2. Per the germline V gene, SGHTA is the CDR1 and FQGNSA is the CDR2. The CDR3 spans 16 residues, from the cysteine through the phenylalanine. CDR3 DNA is the only sequence kept; it has 48 bases, read in frame from the first base. This chain joins TRBV7-2 to TRBJ2-3, with 15 bases aligning to TRBD2. The sequenced sample was PBMCs. The receptor's source is a middle-aged woman in good health. Some clones in this sample may be carry-over from other donors' samples. Read as DNA, the sequence is TGTGCCAGCAGCTTGGGACTAGCGGGAGGCGCAGATACGCAGTATTTT. Translated, this gives CASSLGLAGGADTQYF.